This T cell receptor (beta chain) originates from a study of CD8 T cells in ankylosing spondylitis. Study-level points and caveats: A motif in TCR beta, a set of 8 or 9 highly homologous variants, appeared characteristic of ankylosing spondylitis blood. From matched ankylosing spondylitis synovial fluid, disease-linked clones were reportedly recovered at significantly enriched levels.

This clonotype was counted ten times or more. As yet, its antigen is unknown. TCRdb re-analysed the 5' RACE reads in MiXCR, keeping a single row per CDR3 protein. The sample has 450,000 to 550,000 distinct CDR3 sequences, approximately 5% seen once. CDR3 length: 17 amino acids. CDR1 is MDHEN and CDR2 is SYDVKM in the germline V gene. J was trimmed by 3 bases and V by 7 bases; bases with no gene match: 9. The sequence derives from a male donor with ankylosing spondylitis. Sequencing used blood, either unsorted or a sorted T cell fraction (not recorded which). The chain employs TRBV28 and TRBJ2-7; 16 bases map to TRBD2. The CDR3 bases are TGTGCCAGCAAATCCGGGACTAGCGGGAGGGCCGACTACGAGCAGTACTTC. Its translation is CASKSGTSGRADYEQYF.